The 23 T cell receptor beta chains below all came from one sample that was sequenced in a study of blood T cells in healthy people across ages. With a J-beta primer mix and a sample-barcoded 5' primer, a second PCR ran about 7 to 11 cycles. MiXCR, run by TCRdb on the 5' RACE reads, gives a single entry per CDR3 protein. The data contain over 1,500,000 distinct CDR3 sequences, 39% of them singletons. Sequencing used blood. Receptors originate from a human donor in good health.

This clonotype appeared a few times. A read error may produce the germline difference seen at one junction end. The genes are TRBV6-5 and TRBJ2-1; D is possibly TRBD1 (5 bases). The germline V gene has CDR1 MNHEY and CDR2 SVGAGI. The CDR3 length is 16 residues. CDR3 loop: CASSYTPDSSYNEQFF. The CDR3 DNA is TGTGCTAGCAGTTACACCCCAGACAGCTCCTACAACGAGCAGTTCTTC.

The V and J genes are TRBV12-3 or TRBV12-4 and TRBJ2-7; no clear D. Between the trimmed V and J ends, which lost 3 bases and 0 bases, there was a span of 9 bases. The CDR3 loop spans 14 amino acids. The CDR3 coding sequence is TGTGCCAGCAGTTTCGTTCTGACCTCCTACGAGCAGTACTTC. Its translation: CASSFVLTSYEQYF.

This clonotype was detected a few times. The chain employs TRBV20-1 and TRBJ1-5; 10 nucleotides match TRBD1. The ends lost 4 bases at V and 3 bases at J; junction bases unmatched: 9. Germline V gives CDR1 DFQATT, CDR2 SNEGSKA (reference sequence). There are 16 residues in the CDR3. The CDR3 nucleotides read TGCAGTGCTACGGGGACAGGGGACTTCGCCAATCAGCCCCAGCATTTT. This encodes CSATGTGDFANQPQHF.

This clonotype was counted once. The V and J genes are TRBV9 and TRBJ2-3; unclear D gene. Germline V gives CDR1 SGDLS, CDR2 YYNGEE. The CDR3 has 13 amino acids. V lost 0 bases and J lost 6, with 8 bases in between. The CDR3 DNA follows: TGTGCCAGCAGCGTAGTTCTGTCGGATACGCAGTATTTT. This codes for CASSVVLSDTQYF. Full variable domain (outside the CDR3, taken from reference TRBV9 and TRBJ2-3): DSGVTQTPKHLITATGQRVTLRCSPRSGDLSVYWYQQSLDQGLQFLIQYYNGEERAKGNILERFSAQQFPDLHSELNLSSLELGDSALYFCASSVVLSDTQYFGPGTRLTVL.

A few counts support this clonotype. The gene calls are TRBV4-2 and TRBJ2-7; TRBD1 might be the D (5 bases). The V and J ends lost 3 bases and 1 base respectively, with 13 bases between them. CDR3 size: 15 residues. CDR1 is LGHNA, CDR2 YNFKEQ, per germline. DNA of the CDR3: TGTGCCAGCAGCCAGCGGACATTACCTTCCTACGAGCAGTACTTC. The encoded protein is CASSQRTLPSYEQYF.

This chain joins TRBV7-2 and TRBJ1-6; no definite D call. In germline, CDR1 is SGHTA, CDR2 FQGNSA. Trimming stripped 6 bases from V and 0 bases from J, with 6 bases between. The CDR3 sequence is 14 residues long. This CDR3 reads CASRMSSYNSPLHF. The CDR3 bases are TGTGCCAGCAGAATGAGCTCCTATAATTCACCCCTCCACTTT. Variable domain in full (rest from reference TRBV7-2 and TRBJ1-6): GAGVSQSPSNKVTEKGKDVELRCDPISGHTALYWYRQSLGQGLEFLIYFQGNSAPDKSGLPSDRFSAERTGGSVSTLTIQRTQQEDSAVYLCASRMSSYNSPLHFGNGTRLTVT.

The J gene is TRBJ1-2, the V gene TRBV10-3, with D perhaps TRBD1 (6 bases). Germline lookup yields CDR1 ENHRY and CDR2 SYGVKD. This CDR3 contains 14 residues. The V and J ends lost 2 bases and 3 bases respectively, with 10 bases between them. CDR3 protein: CAISEDEGDYGYTF. CDR3 nucleotides: TGTGCCATCAGTGAGGACGAGGGGGACTATGGCTACACCTTC.

This clonotype was seen a handful of times. The chain is built from TRBV4-3 and TRBJ2-1, with TRBD2 identical over 8 bases. The CDR3 sequence is 16 residues long. CDR1 is LGHNA and CDR2 is YSLEER in the germline V gene. Losses at the gene ends were 0 bases for V and 4 bases for J; bases not matched to a gene: 5. The CDR3 region has the DNA TGCGCCAGCAGCCAAGAATCGGGGGGGTTTTACAATGAGCAGTTCTTC. It translates to CASSQESGGFYNEQFF.

The chain combines TRBV4-1 with TRBJ2-7; TRBD1 matches at 7 bases. CDR1 is MGHRA and CDR2 is YSYEKL in the germline V gene. With V trimmed by 4 bases and J by 3 bases, 12 bases remained unmatched. This CDR3 region has 16 residues. Written as DNA, the CDR3 is TGCGCCAGCAGCCCCCAGTCCGGGACAGCCAGCTACGAGCAGTACTTC. It is translated as CASSPQSGTASYEQYF.

This clonotype was seen more than once but under ten times. This chain links TRBV6-2 or TRBV6-3 with TRBJ1-1; D not certain. V shed 4 bases and J shed 4 bases, with 7 bases lying between them. The CDR3 runs 12 residues. Germline lookup yields CDR1 MNHEY and CDR2 SVGEGT. The CDR3 protein is CASSWLGTEAFF. CDR3 DNA sequence: TGTGCCAGCAGTTGGCTCGGCACTGAAGCTTTCTTT.

The rearrangement joins TRBV19 to TRBJ1-2, with D unresolved. Germline CDR1 and CDR2: LNHDA and SQIVND (reference sequence). The CDR3 runs 12 residues. V was clipped by 11 bases and J by 4 bases, with 14 bases between them. This CDR3 reads CASHPGGYGYTF. CDR3 in DNA: TGTGCCTCTCACCCAGGTGGCTATGGCTACACCTTC.

V usage is TRBV7-2 and J usage is TRBJ2-4, with no clear D. The germline gives CDR1 SGHTA, CDR2 FQGNSA. The CDR3 is 15 residues long. With 5 bases removed from V and 6 bases from J, the gap between germline ends came to 17 bases. The CDR3 loop is CASSPRLGLSNIQYF. CDR3 sequence (DNA): TGTGCCAGCAGCCCCAGGTTGGGCCTGTCAAACATTCAGTACTTC.

Notes on this clonotype: The junction departs from germline at one end; a sequencing error may be responsible. The chain employs TRBV5-1 and TRBJ2-3; 9 nucleotides line up with TRBD2. The CDR3 is 15 amino acids. Germline CDR1 reads SGHRS; CDR2 reads YFSETQ. CDR3 loop: CAGSLASGDTDTQYF. CDR3 sequence (DNA): TGCGCCGGCAGCTTGGCTAGCGGGGACACAGATACGCAGTATTTT.

This clonotype showed up many times. The chain carries TRBV24-1 and TRBJ2-3; 8 bases are shared with TRBD2. V lost 0 bases, J lost 4 bases, and 5 bases stayed unmatched. CDR3 length: 16 residues. Germline-derived CDR1 and CDR2 are KGHDR and SFDVKD. In nucleotides, the CDR3 is TGTGCCACCAGTGATTTGGCCGGGACTAGTGCAGATACGCAGTATTTT. Residues: CATSDLAGTSADTQYF.

There are a few counts of this clonotype. The V call is TRBV6-5, the J call TRBJ1-2, with a tentative D call TRBD1 (6 bases). Looked up from germline, CDR1 is MNHEY and CDR2 is SVGAGI. This CDR3 region has 13 residues. V was shortened by 2 bases and J by 6 bases, with 10 bases between the two germline ends. Here the CDR3 DNA reads TGTGCCAGCAGTTACGGGGGGGGCCATGGCTACACCTTC. Its translation is CASSYGGGHGYTF.

The gene calls are TRBV16 and TRBJ1-2; no clear D. V was shortened by 0 bases and J by 0 bases, with 14 bases between the two germline ends. Germline assignment: CDR1 KGHSY and CDR2 FQNENV. The CDR3 covers 17 residues. The CDR3 region is CASSQSLFSASNYGYTF. CDR3 nucleotides: TGTGCCAGCAGCCAATCGTTGTTCTCAGCCTCTAACTATGGCTACACCTTC.

This clonotype was counted ten times or more. At one boundary the junction diverges from the germline segment, which might be a read error. The chain has TRBV3-1 and TRBJ1-5, with a tentative D call TRBD1 (5 bases). The CDR3 runs to 15 residues. Germline values: CDR1 LGHDT, CDR2 YNNKEL (reference sequence). The CDR3 protein is CASSQGQGSNQPQHF. In nucleotides, the CDR3 is TGCGCCAGCAGCCAAGGGCAGGGTAGCAATCAGCCCCAGCATTTT.

This clonotype was seen just once. At one of its ends the junction is not consistent with the germline gene, which may arise from a read error. This chain links TRBV9 with TRBJ2-3, with a weak D call TRBD2 (5 bases). CDR3 length: 14 amino acids. The germline gives CDR1 SGDLS, CDR2 YYNGEE. The CDR3 DNA follows: TGTGCCAGCAGCGTATACCGGGGTTCAGATGCGCAGTATTTT. Its translation: CASSVYRGSDAQYF.

In this sample, this clonotype turned up a few times. The genes are TRBV4-3 and TRBJ2-7, with 8 bases identical to TRBD2. Losses at the gene ends were 4 bases for V and 2 bases for J; bases not matched to a gene: 4. The CDR3 is made up of 14 amino acids. Per the germline V gene, CDR1 is LGHNA and CDR2 is YSLEER. In DNA, the CDR3 is TGCGCCAGCAGCCGGGGACTAGGACCCTACGAGCAGTACTTC. Its protein is CASSRGLGPYEQYF.

The chain combines TRBV7-9 with TRBJ2-7, with D unresolved. The CDR3 loop spans 12 amino acids. Trimming shortened V by 3 bases and J by 5 bases, and 8 bases separated the two germline ends. CDR1 and CDR2 from the germline V gene are SEHNR and FQNEAQ (reference sequence). The chain's CDR3 is CASSFAENEQYF. The CDR3 DNA follows: TGTGCCAGCAGCTTTGCGGAGAACGAGCAGTACTTC.

CDR3 loop: CASSPGLDYGYTF. The DNA for the CDR3 is TGTGCCAGCAGCCCAGGGTTGGACTATGGCTACACCTTC. The V call is TRBV11-2, the J call TRBJ1-2, with TRBD1 as a possible D gene (5 bases). Trimming stripped 5 bases from V and 3 bases from J, with 10 bases between. The V gene's germline CDR1 is SGHAT and CDR2 FQNNGV. This CDR3 comprises 13 residues.

Concerning this clonotype itself: A much larger clone lies a single base off, so this may be a read error. The chain combines TRBV7-8 with TRBJ1-1, with D possibly matching TRBD1 (5 bases). Germline loops: CDR1 SGHVS, CDR2 FQNEAQ. This CDR3 has 17 amino acids. The CDR3 DNA is TGTGCCAGCAGCTTATACGGCCTTGCAGGGAGGGGCACTGAAACTTTCTTT. It yields the protein CASSLYGLAGRGTETFF.

In this sample, this clonotype turned up a few times. At one of its ends the junction is not consistent with the germline gene, which may arise from a read error. This CDR3 is CASSDSWTRTKNTEAFF. The CDR3 DNA follows: TGTGCCAGCAGTGACTCTTGGACACGAACAAAGAACACTGAAGCTTTCTTT. V and J are TRBV6-5 and TRBJ1-1, with D possibly TRBD1 on 5 matching bases. The CDR3 contains 17 residues. The germline CDR1 and CDR2 sequences are MNHEY and SVGAGI.